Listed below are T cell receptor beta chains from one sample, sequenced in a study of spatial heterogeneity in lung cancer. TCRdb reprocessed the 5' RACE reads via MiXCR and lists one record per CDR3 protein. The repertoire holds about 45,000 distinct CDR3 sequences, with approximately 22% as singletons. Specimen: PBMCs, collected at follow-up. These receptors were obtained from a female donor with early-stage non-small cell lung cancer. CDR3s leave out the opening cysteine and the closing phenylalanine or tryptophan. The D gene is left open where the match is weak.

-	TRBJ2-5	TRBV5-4	ASSQRTYQETQY
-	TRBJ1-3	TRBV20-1	SCLGLGNTIY
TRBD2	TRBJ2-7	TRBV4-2	ASRSPSGYEQY
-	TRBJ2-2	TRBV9	ACSVALYTGELF
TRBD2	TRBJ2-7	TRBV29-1	SAGVSGSYEQY
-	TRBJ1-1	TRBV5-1	ASSSRIGSEAF
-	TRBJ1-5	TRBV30	AWSTGYNQPQH
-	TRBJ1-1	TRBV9	ASSVLMNTEAF
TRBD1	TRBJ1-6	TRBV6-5	TSTPWTGDRDNSPLH
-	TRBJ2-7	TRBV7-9	ASSSTLTGSYEQY
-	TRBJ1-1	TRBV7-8	ASSLVPGRGSAF
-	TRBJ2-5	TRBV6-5	ASSYRVGSQY
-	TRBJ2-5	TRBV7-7	ASSFGQKETQY
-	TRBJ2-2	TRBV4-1	ASADGSRRTGELF
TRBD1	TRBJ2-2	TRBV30	AWSRLTGGYRELF
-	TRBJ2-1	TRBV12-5	ASGLGSNPYNEQF
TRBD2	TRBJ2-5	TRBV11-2	ASRPSGMGETQY
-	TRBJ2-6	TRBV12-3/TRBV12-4	ASSLTREANVLT
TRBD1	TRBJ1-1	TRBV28	ASVLRDREKAF
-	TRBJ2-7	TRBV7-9	ALGGGKVYEQY
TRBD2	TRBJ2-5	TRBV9	ASSVGLAGGSQETQY
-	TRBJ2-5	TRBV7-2	ASSLGALAETQY
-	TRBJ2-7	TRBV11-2	ASSSTVSGTYEQY
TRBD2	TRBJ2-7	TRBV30	AWSVVAGFSYEQY
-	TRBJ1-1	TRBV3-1	ACVGEGTEAF
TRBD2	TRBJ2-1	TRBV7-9	ASSRLAGSYNEQF
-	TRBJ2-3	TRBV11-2	ASSFGMIGGVGADTQY
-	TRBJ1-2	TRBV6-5	ASSQPGGGYT
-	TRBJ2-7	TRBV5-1	ASSVQVNSREQY
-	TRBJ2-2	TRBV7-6	ASSGGGSGELF
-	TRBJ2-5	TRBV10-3	AIGQSRAEETQY
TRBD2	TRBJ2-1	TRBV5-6	ASSNGTSGSPYNEQF
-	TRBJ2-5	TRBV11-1	ASSWTVQETQY
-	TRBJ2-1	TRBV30	AWSVLDEQF
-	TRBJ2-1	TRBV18	ASSPLGGFYNEQF
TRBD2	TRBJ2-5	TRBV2	ASSETSGEFQETQY
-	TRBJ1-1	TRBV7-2	ASSLGQSGTEAF
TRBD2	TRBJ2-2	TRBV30	ARGVLREGELF
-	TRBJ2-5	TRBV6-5	ASSYPRGTQY
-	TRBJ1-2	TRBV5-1	ASSLAGTGPSLYGYT
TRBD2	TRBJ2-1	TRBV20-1	SARVAGGEQF
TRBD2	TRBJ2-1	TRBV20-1	SARTSGKVAYNEQF
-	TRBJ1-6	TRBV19	ASSTVGGGSPLH
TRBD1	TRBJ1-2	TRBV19	ASSTIGQGRGYT
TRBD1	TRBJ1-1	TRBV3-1	ASSLLRGWDTEAF
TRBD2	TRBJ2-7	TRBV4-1	ASSQDPLAGPYEQY
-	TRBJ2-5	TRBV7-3	ASSGSGPPGETQY
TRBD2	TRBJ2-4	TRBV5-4	ASSLERGKNIQY
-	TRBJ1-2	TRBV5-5	ASSAGGIGYT
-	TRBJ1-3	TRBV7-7	ASSPGGSGNTIY
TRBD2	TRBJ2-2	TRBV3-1	ASSQDSSGETGELF
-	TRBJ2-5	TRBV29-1	SVEGASVETQY
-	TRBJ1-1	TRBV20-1	SAREGNTEAF
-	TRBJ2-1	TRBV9	ASSPGVPDNEQF